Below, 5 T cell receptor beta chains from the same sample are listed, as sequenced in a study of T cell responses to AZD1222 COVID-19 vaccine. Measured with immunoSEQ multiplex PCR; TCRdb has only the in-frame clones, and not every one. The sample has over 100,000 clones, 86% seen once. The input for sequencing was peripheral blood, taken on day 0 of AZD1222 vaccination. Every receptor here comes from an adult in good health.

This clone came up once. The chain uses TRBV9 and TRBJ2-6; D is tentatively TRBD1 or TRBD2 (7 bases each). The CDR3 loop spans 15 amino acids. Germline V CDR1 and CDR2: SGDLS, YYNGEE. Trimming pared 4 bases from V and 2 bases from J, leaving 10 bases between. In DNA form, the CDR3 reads TGTGCCAGCAGCCAGGGGGGGCCTGGGGCCAACGTCCTGACTTTC. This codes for CASSQGGPGANVLTF.

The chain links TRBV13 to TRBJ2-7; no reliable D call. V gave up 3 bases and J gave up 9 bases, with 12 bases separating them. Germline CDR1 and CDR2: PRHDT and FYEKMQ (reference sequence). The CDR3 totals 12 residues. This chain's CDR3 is CASSFNDIRQYF. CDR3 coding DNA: TGTGCCAGCAGCTTTAATGACATTCGGCAGTACTTC.

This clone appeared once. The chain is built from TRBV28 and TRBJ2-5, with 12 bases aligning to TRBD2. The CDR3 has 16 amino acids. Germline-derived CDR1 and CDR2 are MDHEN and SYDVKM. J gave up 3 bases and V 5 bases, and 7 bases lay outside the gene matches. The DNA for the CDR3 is TGTGCCAGCAGTACTCCTAGCGGGGGGGCTAAAGAGACCCAGTACTTC. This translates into CASSTPSGGAKETQYF.

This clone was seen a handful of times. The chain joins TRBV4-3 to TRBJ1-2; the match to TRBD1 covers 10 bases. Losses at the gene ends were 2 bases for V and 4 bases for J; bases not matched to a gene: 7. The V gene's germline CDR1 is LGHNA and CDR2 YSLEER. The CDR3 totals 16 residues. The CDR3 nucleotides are TGCGCCAGCAGCCAAAGTGGGACAGGGGTAGGCTATGGCTACACCTTC. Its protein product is CASSQSGTGVGYGYTF.

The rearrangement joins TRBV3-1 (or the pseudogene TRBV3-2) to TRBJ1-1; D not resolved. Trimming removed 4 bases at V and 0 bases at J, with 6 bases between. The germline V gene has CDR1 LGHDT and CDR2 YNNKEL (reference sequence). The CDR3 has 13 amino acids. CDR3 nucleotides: TGTGCCAGCAGCCGTACCTTGAACACTGAAGCTTTCTTT. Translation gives CASSRTLNTEAFF.